A selection of T cell receptor beta chains follows, all from one sample in a study of cytomegalovirus exposure and HLA in healthy donors. Sequencing was performed with immunoSEQ multiplex PCR; in TCRdb, only in-frame clones are kept and a portion is missing. Of 150,000 or so clones listed, roughly 85% were seen once; the top ten hold less than 2%. Sequenced sample: PBMCs. The origin of the receptors is a male donor in good health and CMV-seronegative. The conserved cysteine and the conserved F or W are not part of the CDR3 here. Each record gives: V gene, D gene, clone size, J gene, CDR3 protein. The D gene is left open where the match is weak. Not all rows give a size; the values are once, few, many and, for expanded clones, a class.

V: TRBV7-9; D: -; size: -; J: TRBJ1-1; CDR3: AIAGARAF
V: TRBV7-3; D: TRBD2; size: -; J: TRBJ2-1; CDR3: SSSLYPSGNYNEQF
V: TRBV28; D: TRBD1; size: few; J: TRBJ1-2; CDR3: ASSFPTGGRNGYT
V: TRBV19; D: -; size: -; J: TRBJ1-3; CDR3: ASSDTGSSGNTIY
V: TRBV4-3; D: -; size: -; J: TRBJ1-3; CDR3: ASSQEYTGNTIY
V: TRBV6-6; D: -; size: -; J: TRBJ2-7; CDR3: ASSGPSYEQY
V: TRBV7-3; D: TRBD1; size: few; J: TRBJ1-2; CDR3: ASSQTGGLDYGYT
V: TRBV29-1; D: TRBD1; size: -; J: TRBJ2-7; CDR3: SVTGTGAYEQY
V: TRBV27; D: -; size: -; J: TRBJ1-2; CDR3: ASRPGGLTNYGYT
V: TRBV7-7; D: -; size: -; J: TRBJ2-1; CDR3: ASSPGVYNEQF
V: TRBV5-1; D: -; size: once; J: TRBJ1-6; CDR3: ASSLSGQDNSPLH
V: TRBV4-1; D: -; size: -; J: TRBJ1-1; CDR3: ASSQDRLYTEAF
V: TRBV20-1; D: -; size: -; J: TRBJ2-7; CDR3: SASQPGEQY
V: TRBV6-6; D: -; size: -; J: TRBJ2-1; CDR3: ASKGFSYNEQF
V: TRBV5-1; D: -; size: -; J: TRBJ2-7; CDR3: ASSLDRAYEQY
V: TRBV7-3; D: -; size: -; J: TRBJ1-2; CDR3: ASSPTVGVNYGYT
V: TRBV6-1; D: TRBD1; size: few; J: TRBJ2-1; CDR3: ATAPGQHPSEQF
V: TRBV18; D: TRBD1; size: -; J: TRBJ1-4; CDR3: ASSPDRVAEKLF
V: TRBV2; D: TRBD2; size: -; J: TRBJ2-1; CDR3: ASSGLAGVQNEQF
V: TRBV5-1; D: TRBD1; size: -; J: TRBJ2-1; CDR3: ASSLAGTGINEQF
V: TRBV19; D: -; size: -; J: TRBJ2-3; CDR3: ASSIGRRLPGDTQY
V: TRBV5-1; D: TRBD1; size: -; J: TRBJ1-5; CDR3: ASSLDGDRAQPQH
V: TRBV7-2; D: -; size: -; J: TRBJ1-5; CDR3: ASSLAGGSQPQH
V: TRBV11-2; D: TRBD1; size: -; J: TRBJ2-7; CDR3: ASSQMRGQVDEQY
V: TRBV29-1; D: TRBD1; size: -; J: TRBJ1-4; CDR3: SIRTGGGEKLF
V: TRBV5-1; D: -; size: few; J: TRBJ2-7; CDR3: ASSFTWDTEQY
V: TRBV5-1; D: -; size: -; J: TRBJ1-6; CDR3: ASSTSRDNSPLH
V: TRBV9; D: -; size: -; J: TRBJ2-3; CDR3: ASSPRPQADTQY
V: TRBV14; D: TRBD2; size: -; J: TRBJ2-1; CDR3: ASSQLGLASGEQF
V: TRBV6-1; D: -; size: -; J: TRBJ2-2; CDR3: ASSTQGFGELF
V: TRBV6-5; D: TRBD1; size: -; J: TRBJ1-6; CDR3: ASRRQGVDNSPLH
V: TRBV9; D: -; size: -; J: TRBJ1-2; CDR3: ASSVGQGYGYT
V: TRBV7-8; D: -; size: -; J: TRBJ2-3; CDR3: ASSPLWTPSTDTQY